The 12 T cell receptor beta chains below all came from one sample that was sequenced in a study of T cell repertoires in aging, cancer and after chemotherapy. Amplification of TCR beta used genomic DNA extracted from peripheral blood. Multiplex touch-down PCR with TRB-A/B primers amplified rearranged V-D-J TRB sequences. TCRdb re-called the multiplex PCR reads with MiXCR, one entry per CDR3 protein. The top ten clones hold about 10% of a sample with about 18,000 distinct CDR3 sequences, about 50% of them seen once. Sequenced input: blood. The origin of the receptors is a human donor in good health.

This clonotype was observed a handful of times. The chain carries TRBV13 and TRBJ2-7; D unclear. The V gene lost 0 bases and the J gene lost 0 bases, with 12 bases spanning the gap. The CDR3 runs 16 residues. The V gene's germline CDR1 is PRHDT and CDR2 FYEKMQ (reference sequence). The CDR3 is CASSLGGLRSSYEQYF. The CDR3 coding sequence is TGTGCCAGCAGCTTAGGCGGGCTCCGAAGCTCCTACGAGCAGTACTTC.

This clonotype was detected only a few times. The genes are TRBV5-6 and TRBJ2-2, with 9 bases that match TRBD2. There are 15 residues in the CDR3. Germline trimming cut 4 bases from V and 2 bases from J; bases unmatched to any gene: 3. Germline CDR1 and CDR2: SGHDT and YYEEEE. This CDR3 reads CASSPAGGNTGELFF. The CDR3 DNA reads as TGTGCCAGCAGCCCAGCGGGAGGCAACACCGGGGAGCTGTTTTTT.

The chain combines TRBV11-1 with TRBJ2-5; the D is unclear. V dropped 1 base and J dropped 4 bases, with 19 bases sitting between them. This CDR3 has 17 residues. Germline lookup yields CDR1 SGHAT and CDR2 FQDESV (reference sequence). Here the CDR3 reads CASSLGGKRIRGETQYF. CDR3 sequence (DNA): TGTGCCAGCAGCTTAGGGGGTAAGAGGATAAGAGGAGAGACCCAGTACTTC.

By share of the sample, this clonotype is medium-sized. The chain has TRBV29-1 and TRBJ2-4; tentative D call: TRBD2 (5 bases). The CDR3 contains 11 residues. Germline values: CDR1 SQVTM, CDR2 ANQGSEA. V dropped 0 bases and J dropped 9 bases, with 6 bases sitting between them. The DNA of the CDR3 is TGCAGCGTTGAAGAAGGACTCATTCAGTACTTC. This encodes CSVEEGLIQYF.

The CDR3 sequence is CASSFGLAGDNEQFF. The CDR3 bases are TGTGCCAGCAGCTTCGGACTAGCGGGGGACAATGAGCAGTTCTTC. The chain joins TRBV5-6 to TRBJ2-1, with TRBD2 matching 13 bases. Germline loops: CDR1 SGHDT, CDR2 YYEEEE. The CDR3 has 15 amino acids. V gave up 2 bases and J gave up 5 bases; unmatched junction bases: 1.

In its sample, this clonotype ranks as medium-sized. The CDR3 DNA sequence: TGTGCCAGCAGTCCGCAGGGGGAGACCCAGTACTTC. Protein: CASSPQGETQYF. V usage is TRBV11-1 and J usage is TRBJ2-5; TRBD1 might be the D (6 bases). CDR1 and CDR2 from the germline V gene are SGHAT and FQDESV (reference sequence). V lost 6 bases, J lost 5 bases, and 10 bases lay in between. The CDR3 totals 12 residues.

CDR3 sequence: CASSFDTGHGNTIYF. For the CDR3, the DNA is TGTGCCAGCAGTTTCGACACGGGACATGGAAACACCATATATTTT. The chain carries TRBV12-3 or TRBV12-4 and TRBJ1-3; TRBD1 is a possible D gene (6 bases). The CDR3 is 15 amino acids. V was cut by 3 bases and J by 3 bases, with 12 bases left in between.

The chain employs TRBV19 and TRBJ2-2; no firm D call. Per germline, CDR1 LNHDA and CDR2 SQIVND (reference sequence). This CDR3 has 14 residues. V dropped 5 bases and J dropped 0 bases, with 7 bases sitting between them. The CDR3 sequence is CASSPDANTGELFF. The CDR3 DNA sequence: TGTGCCAGTAGTCCGGACGCGAACACCGGGGAGCTGTTTTTT.

CDR3 DNA: TGCAGTGCTAGAGATCCGGGGGGGGAGACCCAGTACTTC. Protein sequence: CSARDPGGETQYF. The rearrangement links TRBV20-1 to TRBJ2-5; 8 bases map to TRBD2. Germline V lookup: CDR1 DFQATT, CDR2 SNEGSKA (reference sequence). Germline trimming cut 0 bases from V and 5 bases from J; bases unmatched to any gene: 2. The CDR3 consists of 13 residues.

The chain links TRBV6-2 or TRBV6-3 to TRBJ2-1; 16 nucleotides agree with TRBD2. V shed 7 bases and J 7 bases; nucleotides not matched to a gene: 19. Germline V lookup: CDR1 MNHEY, CDR2 SVGEGT. This CDR3 comprises 20 residues. CDR3 amino acids: CASKIPPGTSGRAYNNEQFF. For the CDR3, the DNA is TGTGCCAGCAAGATACCACCCGGGACTAGCGGGAGGGCCTATAATAATGAGCAGTTCTTC.

This clonotype appeared a few times. V gene TRBV6-5 combines with J gene TRBJ2-5; unclear D gene. Germline CDR1 is MNHEY and CDR2 is SVGAGI. Trimming removed 7 bases from V and 3 bases from J, with 12 bases in between. CDR3 length: 13 residues. CDR3 protein: CASTPRGEETQYF. In nucleotides, the CDR3 is TGTGCCAGCACCCCGAGAGGAGAAGAGACCCAGTACTTC.

This sequence joins TRBV19 and TRBJ2-7; 9 bases align to TRBD1. The germline CDR1 and CDR2 sequences are LNHDA and SQIVND (reference sequence). V was pared by 3 bases and J by 3 bases, with 6 bases of the junction left unmatched. This CDR3 has 15 amino acids. CDR3 nucleotide sequence: TGTGCCAGTAGTATCGAGACAGGGGGTAACTACGAGCAGTACTTC. Amino acids: CASSIETGGNYEQYF. Drawing the rest from reference TRBV19 and TRBJ2-7, the complete variable domain is DGGITQSPKYLFRKEGQNVTLSCEQNLNHDAMYWYRQDPGQGLRLIYYSQIVNDFQKGDIAEGYSVSREKKESFPLTVTSAQKNPTAFYLCASSIETGGNYEQYFGPGTRLTVT.